The subject of this entry is one TCR beta chain. The data belong to a study of blood T cell repertoires in COVID-19. Study-level background: The study drew acute and convalescent COVID-19 samples from the United States, Italy and Spain. T cells, B-cell-depleted T cells, or PBMCs supplied cDNA or gDNA.

Original methodology: Scientists estimated how many nucleated cells there were by amplifying reference gene primers. Here immunoSEQ multiplex PCR was the method, and the copy in TCRdb shows in-frame clones only, minus some. The V and J calls and clone size are taken from that table; D and trimming were inferred from the DNA. The sample lists about 270,000 clones, more than 75% occurring once. Germline V gives CDR1 MNHEY, CDR2 SMNVEV (reference sequence). This CDR3 spans 14 amino acids. V lost 6 bases to trimming and J lost 6 bases; unmatched junction nucleotides: 8. This clonotype originated in a man in his forties or fifties who had recovered from COVID-19. The rearrangement joins TRBV27 to TRBJ2-7; TRBD1 matches at 10 bases. Sequenced sample: peripheral blood. CDR3 region: CASRLLTGGSEQYF. The CDR3 DNA reads TGTGCCAGCAGATTACTGACAGGGGGCAGCGAGCAGTACTTC.